A selection of T cell receptor beta chains follows, all from one sample in a study of blood T cell repertoires in COVID-19. This table comes from immunoSEQ multiplex PCR, and its TCRdb copy is limited to in-frame clones, with some not included. The sample consists of about 59,000 clones, approximately 79% of them appearing once. Source material: peripheral blood. These receptors all come from a man aged 60-69 years with acute or convalescent COVID-19. CDR3s include the opening cysteine and the closing phenylalanine or tryptophan. D genes are given only for firm matches. Rows may omit the clone size; those that give it use once, few, many or a size class.

j_gene | v_gene | d_gene | abundance | CDR3aa | CDR3nt
TRBJ2-2 | TRBV4-1 | TRBD2 | NA | CASSHTGTRNTGELFF | TGCGCCAGCAGCCACACCGGGACTAGGAACACCGGGGAGCTGTTTTTT
TRBJ2-7 | TRBV3-1/TRBV3-2 | TRBD2 | NA | CASSPAASGSALIYEQYF | TGTGCCAGCAGCCCGGCGGCTAGCGGGAGTGCACTTATCTACGAGCAGTACTTC
TRBJ1-1 | TRBV20-1 | NA | once | CSARVNEAFF | TGCAGTGCTAGAGTAAATGAAGCTTTCTTT
TRBJ2-1 | TRBV10-3 | TRBD2 | NA | CAISDSPLAGGPYEQFF | TGTGCCATCAGTGATTCCCCCCTAGCGGGAGGCCCCTATGAGCAGTTCTTC
TRBJ2-1 | TRBV24-1 | NA | NA | CATSDSSGLYLKRFF | TGTGCCACCAGTGATTCCTCGGGACTCTACCTTAAGCGGTTCTTC
TRBJ1-1 | TRBV12-3/TRBV12-4 | NA | NA | CASSLKVAGEAFF | TGTGCCAGCAGTTTGAAAGTGGCGGGTGAAGCTTTCTTT
TRBJ2-7 | TRBV19 | NA | few | CATRGETYEQYF | TGTGCCACCCGTGGGGAGACCTACGAGCAGTACTTC
TRBJ2-7 | TRBV2 | NA | NA | CASSDPGKYEQYF | TGTGCCAGCAGTGATCCAGGAAAATACGAGCAGTACTTC
TRBJ1-2 | TRBV6-6 | TRBD1 | NA | CASSYPTGDTYGYTF | TGTGCCAGCAGTTACCCCACAGGGGACACCTATGGCTACACCTTC
TRBJ1-1 | TRBV28 | NA | once | CASSPYPAEAFF | TGTGCCAGCAGCCCGTATCCCGCTGAAGCTTTCTTT
TRBJ1-2 | TRBV27 | NA | few | CASSLYADYGYTF | TGTGCCAGCAGTTTATACGCGGATTATGGCTACACCTTC
TRBJ1-5 | TRBV6-4 | NA | NA | CASSGHGGYEKQPQHF | TGTGCCAGCAGTGGGCACGGCGGCTATGAGAAACAGCCCCAGCATTTT
TRBJ2-2 | TRBV7-9 | NA | NA | CASSLDTNTGELFF | TGTGCCAGCAGCTTAGACACCAACACCGGGGAGCTGTTTTTT
TRBJ1-2 | TRBV27 | NA | few | CASSPQYLPSRYGYTF | TGTGCCAGCAGTCCACAATATCTCCCCTCTCGCTATGGCTACACCTTC
TRBJ2-1 | TRBV2 | NA | once | CASSPRTLDEQFF | TGTGCCAGCAGCCCTAGGACTTTGGATGAGCAGTTCTTC
TRBJ1-2 | TRBV14 | NA | NA | CASSQVVSGGYTF | TGTGCCAGCAGCCAGGTTGTTTCAGGTGGCTACACCTTC
TRBJ1-2 | TRBV24-1 | TRBD1 | NA | CATSDPDRGNYYGYTF | TGTGCCACCAGTGATCCGGACAGGGGAAACTACTATGGCTACACCTTC
TRBJ2-1 | TRBV7-3 | NA | NA | CASSLELVSEQFF | TGTGCCAGCAGCTTAGAGCTGGTATCAGAGCAGTTCTTC
TRBJ2-7 | TRBV7-3 | NA | NA | CASSIEGWGEQYF | TGTGCCAGCAGTATAGAGGGCTGGGGCGAGCAGTACTTC
TRBJ2-5 | TRBV18 | TRBD2 | few | CASREVETQYF | TGTGCCAGCCGGGAGGTGGAGACCCAGTACTTC
TRBJ1-3 | TRBV6-5 | TRBD1 | NA | CASRDPRGLGNTIYF | TGTGCCAGCAGGGACCCCAGGGGGCTTGGAAACACCATATATTTT
TRBJ1-5 | TRBV28 | NA | few | CASSQGGGGQPQHF | TGTGCCAGCAGCCAAGGAGGGGGGGGGCAGCCCCAGCATTTT
TRBJ2-1 | TRBV6-5 | TRBD2 | few | CASGGLVGYNEQFF | TGTGCCAGTGGGGGACTAGTTGGGTACAATGAGCAGTTCTTC
TRBJ2-7 | TRBV29-1 | TRBD1 | few | CSVGSTGSSYEQYF | TGCAGCGTTGGCTCGACAGGGAGCTCCTACGAGCAGTACTTC
TRBJ2-5 | TRBV9 | NA | few | CASSANQGLQETQYF | TGTGCCAGCAGCGCGAATCAGGGGCTCCAAGAGACCCAGTACTTC
TRBJ1-5 | TRBV27 | TRBD1 | few | CASSRQGSEQPQHF | TGTGCCAGCAGTAGACAGGGGTCGGAGCAGCCCCAGCATTTT
TRBJ1-1 | TRBV14 | NA | NA | CASSPFTGGSGLRAFF | TGTGCCAGCAGTCCGTTTACAGGTGGCTCAGGGCTAAGAGCTTTCTTT
TRBJ2-3 | TRBV5-5 | NA | NA | CASSSGLLVITDTQYF | TGTGCCAGCAGCTCCGGACTCCTCGTAATCACAGATACGCAGTATTTT
TRBJ2-3 | TRBV19 | NA | NA | CASSIDASYTDTQYF | TGTGCCAGTAGTATAGATGCTAGCTATACAGATACGCAGTATTTT
TRBJ1-2 | TRBV28 | NA | medium-sized | CASSPDPGGYGYTF | TGTGCCAGCAGTCCGGACCCTGGAGGCTATGGCTACACCTTC
TRBJ2-7 | TRBV27 | TRBD2 | NA | CASSAQREGPTYEQYF | TGTGCCAGCAGTGCGCAGCGGGAGGGCCCCACCTACGAGCAGTACTTC
TRBJ1-5 | TRBV28 | NA | NA | CASSPQGTLRRSNQPQHF | TGTGCCAGCAGTCCGCAGGGGACACTCCGTCGAAGCAATCAGCCCCAGCATTTT
TRBJ1-2 | TRBV5-1 | NA | NA | CASNSGDGYTF | TGCGCCAGCAACTCCGGGGATGGCTACACCTTC
TRBJ2-4 | TRBV6-2/TRBV6-3 | NA | NA | CASSYSAGNIQYF | TGTGCCAGCAGTTACTCGGCAGGTAACATTCAGTACTTC
TRBJ1-5 | TRBV5-5 | TRBD1 | few | CASREGQLRNQPQHF | TGTGCCAGCAGGGAGGGACAGCTCAGAAATCAGCCCCAGCATTTT
TRBJ1-6 | TRBV5-4 | NA | once | CASSLVGGSLHF | TGTGCCAGCAGCTTGGTCGGGGGATCCCTCCACTTT
TRBJ1-1 | TRBV7-9 | NA | NA | CASSSDGGVMNTEAFF | TGTGCCAGCAGCTCCGACGGGGGGGTCATGAACACTGAAGCTTTCTTT
TRBJ2-5 | TRBV18 | NA | NA | CASSEGQQETQYF | TGTGCCAGCTCAGAAGGACAGCAAGAGACCCAGTACTTC
TRBJ2-1 | TRBV5-6 | NA | NA | CASSLPGYEQFF | TGTGCCAGCAGCCTTCCCGGTTATGAGCAGTTCTTC
TRBJ2-1 | TRBV19 | NA | NA | CASKSADSYNEQFF | TGTGCCAGTAAGTCCGCGGATTCCTACAATGAGCAGTTCTTC
TRBJ1-3 | TRBV5-8 | NA | NA | CASSLGVSGGNTIYF | TGTGCCAGCAGCTTGGGCGTATCGGGTGGAAACACCATATATTTT
TRBJ2-3 | TRBV5-4 | TRBD2 | NA | CASSWASGRFGDTQYF | TGTGCCAGCAGCTGGGCGAGCGGGAGGTTTGGAGATACGCAGTATTTT